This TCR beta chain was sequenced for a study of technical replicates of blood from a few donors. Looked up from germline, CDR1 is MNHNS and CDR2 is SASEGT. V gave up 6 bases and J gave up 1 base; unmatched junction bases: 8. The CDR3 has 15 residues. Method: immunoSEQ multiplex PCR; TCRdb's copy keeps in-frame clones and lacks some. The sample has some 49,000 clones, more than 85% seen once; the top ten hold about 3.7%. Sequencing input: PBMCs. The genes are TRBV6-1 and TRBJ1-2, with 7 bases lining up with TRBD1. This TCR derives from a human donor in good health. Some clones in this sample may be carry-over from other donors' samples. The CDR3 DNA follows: TGTGCCAGCAGCGGGACCAGGGACAGTAACTATGGCTACACCTTC. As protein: CASSGTRDSNYGYTF.